This entry is about one T cell receptor (beta chain). What it binds is not known. CDR1 is MGHRA and CDR2 is YSYEKL in the germline V gene. Trimming removed 2 bases from V and 7 bases from J, with 11 bases in between. The CDR3 has 13 amino acids. The method was immunoSEQ multiplex PCR; TCRdb's version includes in-frame clones alone and lacks a portion of them. The top ten hold 2.6% of the sample, which has approximately 150,000 clones, about nine tenths seen once. This entry comes from a study of T cell responses to AZD1222 COVID-19 vaccine. Study-wide points: Clonal diversity was possibly underestimated; the donors were predominantly white British and more often female.

Sequencing was performed on peripheral blood, taken on day 0 of AZD1222 vaccination. J is TRBJ1-1 and V is TRBV4-1; D is unresolved. This clonotype was sampled from an adult in good health. The CDR3 is CASSQPDWGEAFF. CDR3 sequence (DNA): TGCGCCAGCAGCCAACCGGACTGGGGTGAAGCTTTCTTT.